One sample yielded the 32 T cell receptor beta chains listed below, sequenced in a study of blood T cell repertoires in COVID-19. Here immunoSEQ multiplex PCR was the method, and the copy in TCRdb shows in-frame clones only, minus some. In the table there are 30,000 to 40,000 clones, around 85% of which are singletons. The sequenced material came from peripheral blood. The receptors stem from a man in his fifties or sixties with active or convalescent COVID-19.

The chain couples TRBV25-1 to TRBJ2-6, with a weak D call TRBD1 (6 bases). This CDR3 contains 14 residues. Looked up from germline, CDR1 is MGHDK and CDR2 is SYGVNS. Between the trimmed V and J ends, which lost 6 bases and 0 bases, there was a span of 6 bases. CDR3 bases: TGTGCCAGCAGGGGACACTCTGGGGCCAACGTCCTGACTTTC. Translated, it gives CASRGHSGANVLTF.

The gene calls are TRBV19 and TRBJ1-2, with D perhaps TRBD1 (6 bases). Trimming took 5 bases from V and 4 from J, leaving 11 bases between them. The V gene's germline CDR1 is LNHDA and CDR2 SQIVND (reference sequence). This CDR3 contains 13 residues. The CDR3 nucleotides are TGTGCCAGTAGTGCGACAGGCATCTATGGCTACACCTTC. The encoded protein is CASSATGIYGYTF. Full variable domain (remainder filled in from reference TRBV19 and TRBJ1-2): DGGITQSPKYLFRKEGQNVTLSCEQNLNHDAMYWYRQDPGQGLRLIYYSQIVNDFQKGDIAEGYSVSREKKESFPLTVTSAQKNPTAFYLCASSATGIYGYTFGSGTRLTVV.

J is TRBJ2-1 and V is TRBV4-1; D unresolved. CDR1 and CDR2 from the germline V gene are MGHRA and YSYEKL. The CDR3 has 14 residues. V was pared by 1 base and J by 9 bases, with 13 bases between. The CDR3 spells CASSQVLAQAEQFF. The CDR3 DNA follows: TGCGCCAGCAGCCAAGTCCTGGCTCAGGCTGAGCAGTTCTTC.

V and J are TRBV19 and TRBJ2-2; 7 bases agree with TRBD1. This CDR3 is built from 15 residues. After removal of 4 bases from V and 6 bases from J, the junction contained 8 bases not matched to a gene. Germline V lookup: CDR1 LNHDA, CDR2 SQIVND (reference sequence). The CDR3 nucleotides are TGTGCCAGTAGTACGTCACAGGGGAGCGCCGGGGAGCTGTTTTTT. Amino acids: CASSTSQGSAGELFF.

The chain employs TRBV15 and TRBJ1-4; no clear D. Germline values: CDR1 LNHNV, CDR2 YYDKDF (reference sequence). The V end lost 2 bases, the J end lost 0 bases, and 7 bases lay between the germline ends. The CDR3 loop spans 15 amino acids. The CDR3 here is CATSRQVATNEKLFF. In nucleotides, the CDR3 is TGTGCCACCAGCAGACAGGTTGCAACTAATGAAAAACTGTTTTTT.

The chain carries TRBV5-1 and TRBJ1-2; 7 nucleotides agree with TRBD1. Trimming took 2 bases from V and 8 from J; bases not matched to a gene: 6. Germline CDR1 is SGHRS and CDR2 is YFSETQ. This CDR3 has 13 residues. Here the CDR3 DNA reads TGCGCCAGCAGCTTAGGGGACAGATCCGGCTACACCTTC. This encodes CASSLGDRSGYTF.

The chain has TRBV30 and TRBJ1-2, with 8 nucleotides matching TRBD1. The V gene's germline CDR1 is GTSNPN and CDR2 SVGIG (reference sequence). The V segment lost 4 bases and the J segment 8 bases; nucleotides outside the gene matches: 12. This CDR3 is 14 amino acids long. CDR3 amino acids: CAWMTRGRDNGYTF. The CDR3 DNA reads TGTGCCTGGATGACCAGGGGGCGAGATAACGGCTACACCTTC.

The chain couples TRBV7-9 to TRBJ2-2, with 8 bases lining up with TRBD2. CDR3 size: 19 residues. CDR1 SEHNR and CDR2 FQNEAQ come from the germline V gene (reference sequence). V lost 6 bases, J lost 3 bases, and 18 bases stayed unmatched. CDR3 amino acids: CASSNLWSQRESDTGELFF. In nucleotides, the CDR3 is TGTGCCAGCAGTAACCTCTGGTCCCAGCGGGAGAGTGACACCGGGGAGCTGTTTTTT.

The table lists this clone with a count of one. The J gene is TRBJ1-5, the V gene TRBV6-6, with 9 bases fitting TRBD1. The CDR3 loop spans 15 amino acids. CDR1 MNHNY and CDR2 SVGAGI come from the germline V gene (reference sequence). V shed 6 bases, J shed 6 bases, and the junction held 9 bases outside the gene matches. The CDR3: CASRKGQGFFQPQHF. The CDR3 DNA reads TGTGCCAGCAGAAAGGGACAGGGTTTTTTTCAGCCCCAGCATTTT.

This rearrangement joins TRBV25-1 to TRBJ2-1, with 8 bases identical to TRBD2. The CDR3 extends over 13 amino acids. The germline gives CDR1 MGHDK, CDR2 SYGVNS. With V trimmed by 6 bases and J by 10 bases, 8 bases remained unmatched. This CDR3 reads CASRDQAGVEQFF. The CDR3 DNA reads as TGTGCCAGCAGAGACCAAGCGGGAGTGGAGCAGTTCTTC.

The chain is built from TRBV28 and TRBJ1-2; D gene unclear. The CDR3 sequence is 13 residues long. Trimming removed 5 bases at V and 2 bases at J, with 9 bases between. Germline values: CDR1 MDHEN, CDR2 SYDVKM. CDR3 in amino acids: CASSEALNYGYTF. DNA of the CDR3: TGTGCCAGCAGTGAGGCCCTGAACTATGGCTACACCTTC.

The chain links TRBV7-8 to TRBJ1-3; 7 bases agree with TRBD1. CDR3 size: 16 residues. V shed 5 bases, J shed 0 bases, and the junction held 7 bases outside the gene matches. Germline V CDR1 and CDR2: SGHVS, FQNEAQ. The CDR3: CASSPRGQTSGNTIYF. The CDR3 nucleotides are TGTGCCAGCAGCCCACGGGGACAGACCTCTGGAAACACCATATATTTT.

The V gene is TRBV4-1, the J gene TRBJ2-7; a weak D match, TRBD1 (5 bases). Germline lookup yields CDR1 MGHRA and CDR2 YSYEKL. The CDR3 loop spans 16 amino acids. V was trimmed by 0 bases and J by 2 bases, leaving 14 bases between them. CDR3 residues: CASSQDPKPRAYEQYV. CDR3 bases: TGCGCCAGCAGCCAAGATCCGAAGCCCAGGGCCTACGAGCAGTACGTC.

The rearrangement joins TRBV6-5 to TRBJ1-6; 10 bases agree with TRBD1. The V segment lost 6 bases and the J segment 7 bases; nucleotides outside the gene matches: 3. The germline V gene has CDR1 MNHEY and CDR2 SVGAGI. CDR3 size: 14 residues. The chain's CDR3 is CASSPDRGNSPLHF. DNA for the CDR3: TGTGCCAGCAGCCCGGACAGGGGGAATTCACCCCTCCACTTT.

Here the CDR3 DNA reads TGTGCCAGCAGCTTAGAAACAGGGAGAACTGAAGCTTTCTTT. Translated: CASSLETGRTEAFF. The J gene is TRBJ1-1, the V gene TRBV11-3, with TRBD1 as a possible D gene (6 bases). Between the trimmed V and J ends, which lost 0 bases and 5 bases, there was a span of 10 bases. Looked up from germline, CDR1 is SGHNT and CDR2 is YENEEA. This CDR3 contains 14 residues.

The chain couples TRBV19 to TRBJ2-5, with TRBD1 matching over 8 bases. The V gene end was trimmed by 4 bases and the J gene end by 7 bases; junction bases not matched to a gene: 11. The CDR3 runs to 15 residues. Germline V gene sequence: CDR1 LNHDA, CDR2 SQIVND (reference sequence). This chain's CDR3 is CASSKPRGQGVTQYF. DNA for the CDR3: TGTGCCAGTAGTAAGCCGAGAGGACAGGGAGTGACCCAGTACTTC.

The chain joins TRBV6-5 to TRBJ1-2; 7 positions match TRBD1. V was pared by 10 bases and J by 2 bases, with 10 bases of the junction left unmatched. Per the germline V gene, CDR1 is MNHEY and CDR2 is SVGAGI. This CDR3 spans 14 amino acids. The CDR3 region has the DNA TGTGCCACCAAACAGGGGTTTGGGAACTATGGCTACACCTTC. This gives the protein CATKQGFGNYGYTF.

For the CDR3, the DNA is TGTGCCAGCAGCAAACAGGGTGACCGTGGCTACACCTTC. Its translation: CASSKQGDRGYTF. The genes are TRBV21-1 and TRBJ1-2; TRBD1 reflects the table's D call only, with no check against the DNA. TRBV21-1 has pseudogene status. This CDR3 is 13 amino acids long.

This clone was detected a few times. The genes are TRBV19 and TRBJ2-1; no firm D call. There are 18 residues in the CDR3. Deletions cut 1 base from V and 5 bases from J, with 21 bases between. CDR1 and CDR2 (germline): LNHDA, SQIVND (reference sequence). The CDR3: CASSIVLRRSSRDNEQFF. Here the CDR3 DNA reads TGTGCCAGTAGTATAGTGTTAAGACGGTCCTCTCGGGACAATGAGCAGTTCTTC.

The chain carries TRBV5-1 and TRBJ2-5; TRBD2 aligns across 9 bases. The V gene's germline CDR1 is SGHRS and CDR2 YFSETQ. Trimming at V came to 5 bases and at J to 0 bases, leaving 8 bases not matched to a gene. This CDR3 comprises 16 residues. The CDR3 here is CASSFVTSGYQETQYF. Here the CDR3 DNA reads TGCGCCAGCAGTTTTGTTACTAGCGGGTACCAAGAGACCCAGTACTTC.

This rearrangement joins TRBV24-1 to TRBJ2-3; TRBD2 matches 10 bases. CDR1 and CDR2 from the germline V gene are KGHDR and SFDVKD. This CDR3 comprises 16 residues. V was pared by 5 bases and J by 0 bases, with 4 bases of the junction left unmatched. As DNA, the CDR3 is TGTGCCACCAGTGGCGGACTAGCGGAAAGCACAGATACGCAGTATTTT. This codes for CATSGGLAESTDTQYF.

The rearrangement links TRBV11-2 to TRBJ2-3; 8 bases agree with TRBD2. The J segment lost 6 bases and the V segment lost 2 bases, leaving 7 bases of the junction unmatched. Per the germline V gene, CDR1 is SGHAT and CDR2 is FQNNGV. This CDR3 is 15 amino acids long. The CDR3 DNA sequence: TGTGCCAGCAGCTTATCTGCGGGAGGCAAGGATACGCAGTATTTT. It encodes CASSLSAGGKDTQYF.

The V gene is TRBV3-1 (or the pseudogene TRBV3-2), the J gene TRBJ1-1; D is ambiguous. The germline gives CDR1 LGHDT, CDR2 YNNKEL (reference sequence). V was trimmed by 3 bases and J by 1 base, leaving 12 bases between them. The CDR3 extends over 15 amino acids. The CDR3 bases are TGTGCCAGCAGCCACCTCCTGTCCCCGAACACTGAAGCTTTCTTT. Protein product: CASSHLLSPNTEAFF.

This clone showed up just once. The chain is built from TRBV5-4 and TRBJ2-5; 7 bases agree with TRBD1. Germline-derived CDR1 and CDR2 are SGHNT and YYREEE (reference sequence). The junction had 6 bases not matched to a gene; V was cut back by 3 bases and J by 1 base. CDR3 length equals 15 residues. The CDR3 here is CASSYSQGFQETQYF. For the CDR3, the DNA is TGTGCCAGCAGCTACTCACAGGGGTTCCAAGAGACCCAGTACTTC.

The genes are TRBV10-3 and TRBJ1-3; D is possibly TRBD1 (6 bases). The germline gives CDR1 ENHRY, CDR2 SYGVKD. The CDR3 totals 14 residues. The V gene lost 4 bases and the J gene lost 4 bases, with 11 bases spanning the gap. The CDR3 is CAISGLQGGNTIYF. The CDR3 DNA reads TGTGCCATCAGTGGACTTCAGGGGGGAAACACCATATATTTT.

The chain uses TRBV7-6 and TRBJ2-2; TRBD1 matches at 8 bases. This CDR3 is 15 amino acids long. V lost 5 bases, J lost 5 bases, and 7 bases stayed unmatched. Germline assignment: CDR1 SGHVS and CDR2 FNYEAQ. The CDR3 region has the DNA TGTGCCAGCAGCCGAGGACAGGGTAGGACCGGGGAGCTGTTTTTT. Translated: CASSRGQGRTGELFF.

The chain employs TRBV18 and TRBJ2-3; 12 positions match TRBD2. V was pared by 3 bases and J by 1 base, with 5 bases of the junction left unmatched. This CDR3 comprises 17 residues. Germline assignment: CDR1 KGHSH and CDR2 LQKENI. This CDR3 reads CASSPMTSGSRTDTQYF. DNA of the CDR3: TGTGCCAGCTCACCGATGACTAGCGGGAGTCGCACAGATACGCAGTATTTT.

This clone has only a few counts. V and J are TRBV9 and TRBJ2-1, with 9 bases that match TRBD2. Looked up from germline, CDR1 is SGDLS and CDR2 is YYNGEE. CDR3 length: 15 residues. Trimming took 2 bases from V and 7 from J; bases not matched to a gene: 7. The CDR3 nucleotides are TGTGCCAGCAGCGTTGGCGGGAGGGCGGGGAATGAGCAGTTCTTC. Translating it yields CASSVGGRAGNEQFF.

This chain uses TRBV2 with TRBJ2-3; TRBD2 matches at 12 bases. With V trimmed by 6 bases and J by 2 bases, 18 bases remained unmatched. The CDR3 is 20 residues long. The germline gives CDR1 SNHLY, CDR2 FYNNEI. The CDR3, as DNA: TGTGCCAGCAGCCAGCGACTAGCGGGGGCCCCCCGAGGTCCCACAGATACGCAGTATTTT. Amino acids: CASSQRLAGAPRGPTDTQYF.

The CDR3 sequence: CASSYGAIPEAFF. The CDR3 region has the DNA TGTGCCAGCAGTTACGGGGCGATCCCTGAAGCTTTCTTT. The rearrangement uses TRBV6-6 and TRBJ1-1; a weak D match, TRBD1 (5 bases). The germline V gene encodes CDR1 MNHNY and CDR2 SVGAGI (reference sequence). Trimming stripped 2 bases from V and 6 bases from J, with 10 bases between. The CDR3 is 13 amino acids.

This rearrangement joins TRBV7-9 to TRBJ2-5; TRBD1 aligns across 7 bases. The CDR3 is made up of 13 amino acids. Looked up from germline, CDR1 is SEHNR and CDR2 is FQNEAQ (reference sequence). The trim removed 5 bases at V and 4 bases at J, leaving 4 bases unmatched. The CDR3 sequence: CASSPRQGETQYF. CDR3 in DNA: TGTGCCAGCAGCCCCCGACAGGGAGAGACCCAGTACTTC.

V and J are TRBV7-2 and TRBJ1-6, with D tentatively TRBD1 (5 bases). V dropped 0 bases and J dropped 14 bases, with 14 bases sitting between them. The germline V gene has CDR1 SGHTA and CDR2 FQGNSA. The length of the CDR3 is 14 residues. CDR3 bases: TGTGCCAGCAGCTTAGCGGGGGGTGGAGAAGCCCTCCACTTT. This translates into CASSLAGGGEALHF.